This T cell receptor beta chain was sequenced during a study of PD-1 blockade in classical Hodgkin lymphoma. Study as a whole: Patients received nivolumab 3 mg/kg intravenously every 2 weeks.

Study conclusions and caveats: Complete responders matched newly diagnosed patients in baseline diversity. Relapsed/refractory patients reportedly had the lowest baseline TCR diversity, below newly diagnosed patients, who were below healthy donors.

In the case of this clone: Its specificity is not known.

CDR1 and CDR2 from the germline V gene are MNHEY and SVGAGI. There are 16 residues in the CDR3. Generated by immunoSEQ multiplex PCR, the TCRdb table keeps only in-frame clones and is missing some. The sample yields 24,000 or so clones, 81% seen once. Every single patient, without exception, relapsed after autologous stem cell transplantation, and brentuximab vedotin exposure varied. The chain joins TRBV6-5 to TRBJ2-5; TRBD2 agrees at 11 bases. The J call is in doubt because the DNA end fits TRBJ2-7 better. The sequencing here drew on peripheral blood mononuclear cells (PBMCs), taken before the second cycle of nivolumab. The clonotype was recovered from a human donor with classical Hodgkin lymphoma. CDR3 coding DNA: TGTGCCAGCAGTTTCGTAGCGGGAGGGATTATCTACGAGCAGTACTTC. As protein: CASSFVAGGIIYEQYF.